The 24 T cell receptor beta chains below were found in one sample sequenced in a study of post-analysis software for immune sequencing data (dated by TCRdb to between 2015 and 2016). Results the study describes overall, beyond this receptor: Significantly higher frequencies in patients than in controls were found for roughly 5 TRBV segments, including TRBV5-6, TRBV5-1 and TRBV20-1.

The library was produced with PCR. This sample was sequenced with an Illumina HiSeq 2500. To reduce PCR and sequencing biases, unique molecular identifiers were incorporated into the TCR beta cDNA libraries. TCRdb's own reprocessing of the public reads used fastp at Q25 and MiXCR and kept productive beta chains. Every entry covers one CDR3 protein and lists the most common genes and DNA from its rows. Present in this sample are about 770,000 distinct CDR3 sequences, 40% to 55% of which were seen just once. The leading ten clones occupy roughly 4.9% of the sample. These receptors have no identified antigens. Material: blood. The receptors derive from a girl aged 5 to 17 with multiple sclerosis.

In its sample, this clonotype was seen once. The chain joins TRBV28 to TRBJ2-1; TRBD2 matches at 11 bases. CDR1 and CDR2 (germline): MDHEN, SYDVKM. CDR3 length: 14 residues. The V segment lost 6 bases and the J segment 6 bases; nucleotides outside the gene matches: 4. CDR3 in DNA: TGTGCCAGCAGCCTTAGCGGGAGGGTCAATGAGCAGTTCTTC. It encodes CASSLSGRVNEQFF.

This chain uses TRBV12-3 or TRBV12-4 with TRBJ2-3, with 9 bases matching TRBD2. Trimming took 5 bases from V and 5 from J; bases not matched to a gene: 11. This CDR3 has 16 amino acids. In nucleotides, the CDR3 is TGTGCCAGCAGTCCCCAGGCGGGAGGGCAAGGAGATACGCAGTATTTT. It translates to CASSPQAGGQGDTQYF.

In the case of this clonotype: The junction does not match germline at one end; this may be a read error. The V and J genes are TRBV27 and TRBJ2-1; 12 bases map to TRBD2. Germline V gene lookup returns CDR1 MNHEY and CDR2 SMNVEV (reference sequence). The CDR3 has 15 residues. CDR3 in amino acids: CASSLGTSGSGEQFF. In DNA, the CDR3 is TGCGCCAGCAGCTTGGGGACTAGCGGGTCTGGTGAGCAGTTCTTC.

Concerning this clonotype itself: One junction end disagrees with the germline gene, perhaps due to a read error. The rearrangement joins TRBV7-7 to TRBJ2-7, with D perhaps TRBD2 (5 bases). TRBJ2-5 explains the end of the DNA better; the J call may be wrong. Germline V gene lookup returns CDR1 SSHAT and CDR2 FNYEAQ (reference sequence). The CDR3 runs 15 residues. The CDR3 nucleotides are TGTGCTAGCAGCTTAGCTCCGGCCCCGGGGGAGACCCAGTACTTC. Its translation is CASSLAPAPGETQYF.

The V call is TRBV24-1, the J call TRBJ2-5, with TRBD1 as a possible D gene (6 bases). Germline V gene sequence: CDR1 KGHDR, CDR2 SFDVKD. With 2 bases removed from V and 0 bases from J, the gap between germline ends came to 12 bases. The CDR3 covers 16 residues. CDR3 sequence (DNA): TGTGCCACCAGTGATTCTGTTACAGGGCACCAAGAGACCCAGTACTTC. Its translation is CATSDSVTGHQETQYF.

This clonotype has a handful of counts. The CDR3 DNA reads TGCAGTGCTAGAGAGCTCGCAGCCCCCGAGCAGTACTTC. Translating it yields CSARELAAPEQYF. The chain carries TRBV20-1 and TRBJ2-7; the D is unclear. Germline V gene sequence: CDR1 DFQATT, CDR2 SNEGSKA (reference sequence). V lost 0 bases, J lost 6 bases, and 12 bases lay in between. The CDR3 is made up of 13 amino acids.

In its sample, this clonotype was seen a few times. The chain has TRBV29-1 and TRBJ2-7; 9 bases fit TRBD2. Unmatched junction bases numbered 14, after V lost 7 bases and J lost 1 base. The CDR3 length is 16 residues. Germline V lookup: CDR1 SQVTM, CDR2 ANQGSEA. CDR3 bases: TGCAGCGCCCAAGGTTTTAGCGGGAGACCGTCCTACGAGCAGTACTTC. This encodes CSAQGFSGRPSYEQYF.

This chain connects TRBV28 to TRBJ2-5; D call uncertain. Trimming took 9 bases from V and 7 from J, leaving 15 bases between them. CDR1 is MDHEN, CDR2 SYDVKM, per germline. The CDR3 is 12 amino acids. CDR3 DNA sequence: TGTGCCAGTCTAACAGCCCGGGTGACCCAGTACTTC. This codes for CASLTARVTQYF. The full variable domain, rest sourced from reference TRBV28 and TRBJ2-5, is DVKVTQSSRYLVKRTGEKVFLECVQDMDHENMFWYRQDPGLGLRLIYFSYDVKMKEKGDIPEGYSVSREKKERFSLILESASTNQTSMYLCASLTARVTQYFGPGTRLLVL.

The chain joins TRBV12-3 or TRBV12-4 to TRBJ2-7; 11 bases line up with TRBD2. The CDR3 loop spans 16 amino acids. Trimming cost V 0 bases and J 6 bases; bases outside gene matches: 7. The CDR3 bases are TGTGCCAGCAGTTTAGCGTTAACTAGCGGGAGTGGCGAGCAGTACTTC. It yields the protein CASSLALTSGSGEQYF.

The chain employs TRBV12-3 or TRBV12-4 and TRBJ2-3; TRBD2 agrees at 10 bases. This CDR3 contains 18 residues. The ends lost 6 bases at V and 0 bases at J; junction bases unmatched: 12. Here the CDR3 reads CASSLRMTSGLSTDTQYF. In DNA form, the CDR3 reads TGTGCCAGCAGCTTGCGGATGACTAGCGGGCTGAGCACAGATACGCAGTATTTT.

This sequence joins TRBV12-3 or TRBV12-4 and TRBJ2-3, with no clear D. CDR3 size: 16 residues. Deletions cut 4 bases from V and 1 base from J, with 15 bases between. The CDR3 protein is CASSSSEGRGTDTQYF. CDR3 sequence (DNA): TGTGCCAGCAGTTCAAGCGAAGGCCGGGGCACAGATACGCAGTATTTT.

This sequence joins TRBV6-1 and TRBJ2-5, with 9 positions matching TRBD1. The assigned J gene may be wrong: the sequence end matches TRBJ2-7 better. The CDR3 totals 15 residues. Germline lookup yields CDR1 MNHNS and CDR2 SASEGT. CDR3 bases: TGTGCCAGCAGTGAGTGGACAGGGGTAACCTACGAGCAGTACTTC. It specifies CASSEWTGVTYEQYF.

This clonotype occurred a few times. The rearrangement links TRBV12-3 or TRBV12-4 to TRBJ2-7; TRBD2 matches 7 bases. With V trimmed by 6 bases and J by 3 bases, 17 bases remained unmatched. This CDR3 has 17 amino acids. CDR3 region: CASSPAGLADAIYEQYF. The DNA for the CDR3 is TGTGCCAGCAGCCCCGCCGGGCTAGCGGATGCCATCTACGAGCAGTACTTC.

This chain connects TRBV5-6 to TRBJ2-1, with D tentatively TRBD1 or TRBD2 (5 bases each). CDR1 is SGHDT, CDR2 YYEEEE, per germline. CDR3 length: 14 residues. Trimming left V 4 bases short and J 8 bases short, with 16 bases between. The CDR3 bases are TGTGCCAGCAGCCCCGGGACCCCCGTCCATGAGCAGTTCTTC. Translated, it gives CASSPGTPVHEQFF.

The J gene is TRBJ2-5, the V gene TRBV11-2, with TRBD1 as a possible D gene (5 bases). Germline-derived CDR1 and CDR2 are SGHAT and FQNNGV. V was pared by 1 base and J by 3 bases, with 12 bases between. The CDR3 contains 15 residues. CDR3 DNA: TGTGCCAGCAGCTTAGCGATGGACATTGAAGAGACCCAGTACTTC. Translating gives CASSLAMDIEETQYF.

This clonotype came up once. The chain links TRBV7-2 to TRBJ2-1, with D possibly being TRBD2 (6 bases). V lost 3 bases and J lost 9, with 15 bases in between. CDR1 and CDR2 (germline): SGHTA, FQGNSA. CDR3 length: 14 amino acids. Here the CDR3 DNA reads TGTGCCAGCAGCTTCACTAGCTACTCAGGTGAGCAGTTCTTC. Encoded protein: CASSFTSYSGEQFF.

The chain uses TRBV7-2 and TRBJ2-7; D is perhaps TRBD1 (6 bases). Germline V CDR1 and CDR2: SGHTA, FQGNSA. The V and J ends lost 2 bases and 3 bases respectively, with 11 bases between them. The CDR3 is made up of 14 amino acids. As DNA, the CDR3 is TGTGCCAGCAGCTTATGGGACAACCTCTACGAGCAGTACTTC. It yields the protein CASSLWDNLYEQYF. Full variable domain (rest looked up from reference TRBV7-2 and TRBJ2-7): GAGVSQSPSNKVTEKGKDVELRCDPISGHTALYWYRQSLGQGLEFLIYFQGNSAPDKSGLPSDRFSAERTGGSVSTLTIQRTQQEDSAVYLCASSLWDNLYEQYFGPGTRLTVT.

The chain joins TRBV5-1 to TRBJ2-6; 7 bases line up with TRBD1. Germline V gene lookup returns CDR1 SGHRS and CDR2 YFSETQ. V dropped 0 bases and J dropped 2; count of bases not matched to a gene: 5. The CDR3 loop spans 17 amino acids. This CDR3 is CASSLEGGAAGANVLTF. The CDR3 DNA sequence: TGCGCCAGCAGCTTGGAAGGGGGCGCCGCTGGGGCCAACGTCCTGACTTTC.

The chain joins TRBV12-3 or TRBV12-4 to TRBJ2-1, with D tentatively TRBD1 or TRBD2 (5 bases each). V dropped 5 bases and J dropped 10 bases, with 27 bases sitting between them. CDR3 size: 17 residues. The CDR3 reads CASSKTSGHGSWGEQFF. The CDR3 DNA sequence: TGTGCCAGCAGTAAGACCTCGGGCCACGGCTCCTGGGGGGAGCAGTTCTTC.

The table lists this clonotype with many counts. The genes are TRBV24-1 and TRBJ2-3, with no clear D. CDR1 KGHDR and CDR2 SFDVKD come from the germline V gene. The ends were cut back, 4 bases at V and 6 bases at J, with 16 bases in the middle. The CDR3 runs to 15 residues. CDR3 sequence (DNA): TGTGCCACCAGTGAACACGGCCGTGTGGGGGATACGCAGTATTTT. Its protein product is CATSEHGRVGDTQYF.

This clonotype was seen a single time. This chain joins TRBV7-9 and TRBJ2-1; 7 bases line up with TRBD1. The CDR3 runs to 18 residues. V trimming: 4 bases; J trimming: 4 bases; junction bases outside the gene matches: 16. Germline-derived CDR1 and CDR2 are SEHNR and FQNEAQ (reference sequence). The CDR3 spells CASSSKPGGGNSYNEQFF. CDR3 nucleotide sequence: TGTGCCAGCAGCTCCAAGCCAGGGGGTGGCAATTCATACAATGAGCAGTTCTTC. Based on the CDR3 plus reference TRBV7-9 and TRBJ2-1, the full variable domain is DTGVSQNPRHKITKRGQNVTFRCDPISEHNRLYWYRQTLGQGPEFLTYFQNEAQLEKSRLLSDRFSAERPKGSFSTLEIQRTEQGDSAMYLCASSSKPGGGNSYNEQFFGPGTRLTVL.

The sample holds a few counts of this clonotype. The chain has TRBV29-1 and TRBJ2-3; weak D call: TRBD1 (5 bases). CDR3 length: 14 amino acids. The V gene's germline CDR1 is SQVTM and CDR2 ANQGSEA. Between the trimmed V and J ends, which lost 4 bases and 4 bases, there was a span of 15 bases. CDR3 sequence: CSVVGQGDADTQYF. The CDR3 coding sequence is TGCAGCGTTGTAGGGCAGGGCGATGCAGATACGCAGTATTTT.

This clonotype was detected only a few times. The chain carries TRBV4-2 and TRBJ1-2; no reliable D call. With 2 bases removed from V and 8 bases from J, the gap between germline ends came to 15 bases. Germline V gene lookup returns CDR1 LGHNA and CDR2 YNFKEQ. The CDR3 is 14 amino acids. CDR3 sequence (DNA): TGTGCCAGCAGCCAACCGTCCGACGCCGGAGGCTACACCTTC. Translating it yields CASSQPSDAGGYTF.

In the case of this clonotype: An end of the junction differs from the germline gene, which may be a read error. V gene TRBV12-3 or TRBV12-4 combines with J gene TRBJ1-2, with 10 bases aligning to TRBD1. The CDR3 contains 15 residues. CDR3 bases: TGTGCCGGCAGTCCTGACAGGGGGCTTCGGGATGGCTACACCTTC. It translates to CAGSPDRGLRDGYTF.